Shown below are 22 T cell receptor beta chains from a single sample sequenced in a study of blood T cell repertoires in COVID-19. TCRdb keeps only in-frame clones here, not all; method: immunoSEQ multiplex PCR. The sample shows just over 650,000 clones, around 89% of them seen only once. Sequencing was carried out using peripheral blood. The receptors derive from a woman under 30 with acute or convalescent COVID-19.

V and J are TRBV6-6 and TRBJ1-2, with a weak D call TRBD1 (5 bases). In germline, CDR1 is MNHNY, CDR2 SVGAGI (reference sequence). V gave up 2 bases and J gave up 4 bases, with 14 bases separating them. The CDR3 length is 15 residues. The CDR3 DNA follows: TGTGCCAGCAGTTACCAGGGCTCCGGGGGCTATGGCTACACCTTC. This codes for CASSYQGSGGYGYTF.

Concerning this clone: The sample has other DNA sequences that encode this CDR3 too. V is TRBV28 and J is TRBJ1-1, with D uncertain. V lost 2 bases, J lost 1 base, and 8 bases lay in between. Per germline, CDR1 MDHEN and CDR2 SYDVKM. This CDR3 is 14 amino acids long. The CDR3 reads CASSLNRGNTEAFF. In nucleotides, the CDR3 is TGTGCCAGCAGTTTAAATCGGGGGAACACTGAAGCTTTCTTT.

CDR3 loop: CASSPPDRLNTEAFF. The CDR3, as DNA: TGCGCCAGCAGCCCCCCGGACAGGTTGAACACTGAAGCTTTCTTT. The chain carries TRBV4-1 and TRBJ1-1, with 7 bases matching TRBD1. With 4 bases clipped from V and 0 bases from J, the junction kept 5 bases outside the gene matches. Germline CDR1 is MGHRA and CDR2 is YSYEKL. The CDR3 is 15 residues long.

V and J are TRBV6-6 and TRBJ2-3; 9 nucleotides agree with TRBD1. Germline V CDR1 and CDR2: MNHNY, SVGAGI (reference sequence). V was clipped by 6 bases and J by 0 bases; unmatched bases: 4. The CDR3 contains 15 residues. The CDR3 here is CASRSGTGSTDTQYF. In DNA, the CDR3 is TGTGCCAGCAGATCCGGGACAGGGAGCACAGATACGCAGTATTTT.

The CDR3 loop is CAWSGQGGNTEAFF. Here the CDR3 DNA reads TGTGCCTGGAGTGGACAGGGGGGGAACACTGAAGCTTTCTTT. The chain recombines TRBV30 with TRBJ1-1; 9 bases align to TRBD1. The germline V gene encodes CDR1 GTSNPN and CDR2 SVGIG (reference sequence). With 1 base clipped from V and 1 base from J, the junction kept 1 base outside the gene matches. This CDR3 is built from 14 residues.

The gene calls are TRBV10-2 and TRBJ1-5, with D maybe TRBD1 (6 bases). Between the trimmed V and J ends, which lost 8 bases and 7 bases, there was a span of 21 bases. CDR3 size: 15 residues. CDR1 and CDR2 (germline): WSHSY, SAAADI. The CDR3 DNA reads TGCGCCAGCGCCACAGGGAGGGGTGTTGGGCAGCCCCAGCATTTT. Encoded protein: CASATGRGVGQPQHF.

The chain recombines TRBV5-1 with TRBJ1-2; 7 bases are shared with TRBD1. The CDR3 contains 15 residues. Looked up from germline, CDR1 is SGHRS and CDR2 is YFSETQ. J gave up 5 bases and V 0 bases, and 7 bases lay outside the gene matches. DNA of the CDR3: TGCGCCAGCAGCTTGGGAGGGACAGCCCTTTATGGCTACACCTTC. Protein: CASSLGGTALYGYTF.

This rearrangement joins TRBV7-8 to TRBJ2-7; tentatively, D is TRBD1 (6 bases). The CDR3 spans 13 residues. V was trimmed by 6 bases and J by 2 bases, leaving 11 bases between them. Germline-derived CDR1 and CDR2 are SGHVS and FQNEAQ. The CDR3 DNA reads as TGTGCCAGCAGACGGGACACCCCCTACGAGCAGTACTTC. Encoded protein: CASRRDTPYEQYF.

The J gene is TRBJ1-1, the V gene TRBV6-5; 9 nucleotides agree with TRBD1. The germline gives CDR1 MNHEY, CDR2 SVGAGI. The length of the CDR3 is 14 residues. The ends lost 2 bases at V and 7 bases at J; junction bases unmatched: 5. The DNA for the CDR3 is TGTGCCAGCAGTTACGGACAGGGGAGAGTTGAAGCTTTCTTT. It is translated as CASSYGQGRVEAFF.

V and J are TRBV9 and TRBJ2-7; TRBD2 aligns across 7 bases. With V trimmed by 4 bases and J by 4 bases, 11 bases remained unmatched. CDR1 SGDLS and CDR2 YYNGEE come from the germline V gene. The CDR3 is 15 amino acids. DNA of the CDR3: TGTGCCAGCAGCAAATCAGCGGGGATAGTGTACGAGCAGTACTTC. Translation gives CASSKSAGIVYEQYF.

The gene calls are TRBV29-1 and TRBJ1-1; D remains ambiguous. CDR3 length equals 15 residues. The V and J ends lost 4 bases and 4 bases respectively, with 19 bases between them. The germline V gene has CDR1 SQVTM and CDR2 ANQGSEA. The chain's CDR3 is CSVGVGRPRSTEAFF. The DNA for the CDR3 is TGCAGCGTTGGAGTTGGGAGGCCCAGGAGCACTGAAGCTTTCTTT.

The chain uses TRBV25-1 and TRBJ1-3; no clear D. This CDR3 spans 16 amino acids. V lost 3 bases and J 3 bases, leaving 15 bases between the germline ends. Looked up from germline, CDR1 is MGHDK and CDR2 is SYGVNS. The CDR3 loop is CASSEIDLGLGNTIYF. DNA of the CDR3: TGTGCCAGCAGTGAGATTGACTTAGGCCTTGGAAACACCATATATTTT.

The chain combines TRBV30 with TRBJ1-5; D call uncertain. With 0 bases removed from V and 4 bases from J, the gap between germline ends came to 7 bases. CDR3 length: 13 residues. Germline CDR1 and CDR2: GTSNPN and SVGIG (reference sequence). The CDR3 coding sequence is TGTGCCTGGAGTGTACTTCGGAATCAGCCCCAGCATTTT. Amino acids: CAWSVLRNQPQHF.

The chain combines TRBV27 with TRBJ2-6; perhaps TRBD1 as D (6 bases). V shed 6 bases and J shed 0 bases, with 12 bases lying between them. Germline V lookup: CDR1 MNHEY, CDR2 SMNVEV (reference sequence). The CDR3 covers 16 residues. CDR3 coding DNA: TGTGCCAGCAGCGCCGCAGGGGCCTCTGGGGCCAACGTCCTGACTTTC. Translated: CASSAAGASGANVLTF.

The sample holds a few counts of this clone. This rearrangement joins TRBV7-3 to TRBJ1-6, with 8 bases matching TRBD1. CDR1 is SGHTA, CDR2 FQGTGA, per germline. Trimming took 5 bases from V and 13 from J; bases not matched to a gene: 13. The CDR3 consists of 15 residues. The chain's CDR3 is CASSPGQVGGRPLHF. CDR3 nucleotide sequence: TGTGCCAGCAGCCCGGGACAGGTGGGGGGCAGGCCCCTCCACTTT.

The chain carries TRBV19 and TRBJ2-7; 7 bases align to TRBD2. V shed 3 bases and J 3 bases; nucleotides not matched to a gene: 8. This CDR3 spans 15 amino acids. The germline V gene has CDR1 LNHDA and CDR2 SQIVND (reference sequence). The CDR3 DNA follows: TGTGCCAGTAGTATGAGGGAGGGAGGCAGCTACGAGCAGTACTTC. This encodes CASSMREGGSYEQYF.

On this clone: The same CDR3 is also encoded by other DNA sequences in this sample. This chain uses TRBV5-1 with TRBJ2-3, with 7 nucleotides matching TRBD1. The length of the CDR3 is 14 residues. Germline V gene data show CDR1 as SGHRS and CDR2 as YFSETQ. The junction had 2 bases not matched to a gene; V was cut back by 0 bases and J by 4 bases. The CDR3 sequence: CASSLGQGSDTQYF. In nucleotides, the CDR3 is TGCGCCAGCAGCTTGGGACAGGGTTCAGATACGCAGTATTTT.

The V and J genes are TRBV19 and TRBJ1-4, with a tentative D call TRBD1 (6 bases). This CDR3 is 15 amino acids long. Germline lookup yields CDR1 LNHDA and CDR2 SQIVND (reference sequence). V was shortened by 5 bases and J by 0 bases, with 10 bases between the two germline ends. CDR3 amino acids: CASSAHRATNEKLFF. DNA of the CDR3: TGTGCCAGTAGTGCACACAGGGCAACTAATGAAAAACTGTTTTTT.

V usage is TRBV4-2 and J usage is TRBJ1-1; D ambiguous. Trimming removed 4 bases from V and 2 bases from J, with 14 bases in between. The CDR3 is 15 amino acids. Germline assignment: CDR1 LGHNA and CDR2 YNFKEQ. The CDR3 DNA is TGTGCCAGCAGCCTCATGTGGGCCGATAACACTGAAGCTTTCTTT. Translating it yields CASSLMWADNTEAFF.

The chain employs TRBV19 and TRBJ1-5; D gene unclear. The CDR3 totals 14 residues. Trimming removed 2 bases from V and 4 bases from J, with 9 bases in between. Germline V gene sequence: CDR1 LNHDA, CDR2 SQIVND (reference sequence). CDR3 in DNA: TGTGCCAGTAGTATAATAAACAGTAATCAGCCCCAGCATTTT. This sequence encodes CASSIINSNQPQHF.

A few counts support this clone. The chain employs TRBV6-4 and TRBJ2-3, with TRBD2 matching over 9 bases. The CDR3 has 15 residues. Losses at the gene ends were 5 bases for V and 5 bases for J; bases not matched to a gene: 8. CDR1 and CDR2 (germline): MRHNA, SNTAGT. CDR3 region: CASSTSGGSLDTQYF. In DNA form, the CDR3 reads TGTGCCAGCAGTACCAGCGGGGGGTCCTTAGATACGCAGTATTTT.

The chain employs TRBV5-1 and TRBJ1-2, with 7 nucleotides matching TRBD1. The CDR3 covers 13 residues. With V trimmed by 5 bases and J by 7 bases, 8 bases remained unmatched. Per the germline V gene, CDR1 is SGHRS and CDR2 is YFSETQ. CDR3 sequence: CASSPQGLSGYTF. In DNA, the CDR3 is TGCGCCAGCAGTCCACAGGGGTTGAGTGGCTACACCTTC.